The present T cell receptor beta chain was sequenced within a study of T cell responses to AZD1222 COVID-19 vaccine (dated by TCRdb to about 2021). Notes on the research overall: AZD1222 recipients given second doses at about 4 weeks or at about 12 weeks were pooled, since spike-specific TCR depth and breadth were not found to differ between the two schedules. A total of just over 230 trial participants underwent TCR sequencing, of whom roughly 210 had received two doses of AZD1222 and 26 had received two doses of the MenACWY control vaccine. Trial participants were enrolled into age subgroups of 18-55, 56-69 and 70-plus years, which contained approximately 150, 28 and 58 TCR-sequenced participants, respectively. What the research found in general, with its limitations: Participants were mostly white British and included more females than males, and it was suggested by the authors that clonal diversity may have been underestimated. Conclusions about previously exposed vaccinees were limited because only 5 or 6 AZD1222 recipients were SARS-CoV-2 seropositive at baseline. Because no day 14 peak-response samples were available, the repertoires could be characterized only after the peak T cell response. The whole spike protein was spanned by vaccine-associated CD4 TCRs, and dominant responses were seen in regions 160-218 and 743-854. A significant rise in spike-specific TCR breadth and depth was observed after two AZD1222 doses relative to day 0 and relative to MenACWY recipients. The 56-69-year group was small, and its depth increase did not reach significance, likely because of low power. Reportedly, close to half of the unique spike-specific TCRs recognized epitopes lying outside the regions that are mutated in the B.1.351 and B.1.1.7 variants.

The CDR3 regions of human TCRbeta chains were subjected to immunosequencing. On the authors' methods: Repertoire TCRs were checked for matches against a reference library of SARS-CoV-2-specific TCRs that had been generated using the MIRA antigen-specificity platform. Breadth was defined as the fraction of unique TCRs that were SARS-CoV-2-associated. Depth was defined as the fraction of total T cells that were SARS-CoV-2-associated. Each spike-specific TCR was assigned to its reactive spike region and to a CD4 or CD8 class using the MIRA data. Log10-transformed breadth and depth values were compared by one-way ANOVA with Sidak's multiple comparisons tests. TCRdb retrieved this table from immuneACCESS and kept in-frame rearrangements only. Not all clones are present; in checked studies, unresolved V genes account for under half, and no reason is known for the remainder. Clonal size and the V and J genes are those of that table, whereas D and trimming came from the DNA. The sample profile shows 150,000 to 170,000 clones; 88% of them were found once. The ten largest clones represent 3% to 3.5% of the sample.

Sample time point, as interpreted from the label and publication: baseline before first vaccination. Vaccinee samples came from UK trials COV001 and COV002, including a single-blind randomized controlled phase 2/3 trial of AZD1222 (ChAdOx1 nCoV-19) in healthy adults. For TCRbeta chain sequencing, PBMC samples from trial participants were taken at day 0 and at day 28 after the second dose. V was cut back by 2 bases and J by 4 bases, leaving a gap of 15 bases between them. Including cysteine and phenylalanine, the CDR3 has 15 amino acids. Only the CDR3 DNA stays, 45 bases, in frame from base 1. The CDR1 and CDR2 encoded by the germline V gene are SGDLS and YYNGEE. In the case of this clone: Which antigen it targets is not known. Base qualities are not at hand, and no much larger clone is one base apart.

The source is an adult in good health. The sequence is built from TRBV9 and TRBJ2-5, with a tentative D gene TRBD1 over 6 matching bases. The sample in question was peripheral blood, obtained on day 0 of AZD1222 vaccination. In nucleotide form, the sequence is TGTGCCAGCAGCGTGGGGGCTAACAGGGCAGAGACCCAGTACTTC. Its amino acids are CASSVGANRAETQYF.